This entry lists 29 T cell receptor beta chains sequenced from one sample in a study of immune heterogeneity within non-small cell lung tumors. The starting template was genomic DNA from bulk tumor, 600 ng per sample. Several widely spaced biopsies per primary tumor were taken during surgery. Patients with untreated, newly diagnosed non-small cell lung cancer underwent curative surgery. For the TCR beta CDR3, multiplex PCR with 32 V and 13 J primers performed the amplification. MiXCR was run by TCRdb on the multiplex PCR reads, yielding one entry per CDR3 protein. Among 2,000 to 3,000 distinct CDR3 sequences listed, around a quarter were seen once. The sample taken for sequencing was lung tumor tissue. These receptors all come from a man aged 35 to 55 with non-small cell lung cancer.

By share, this clonotype ranks as medium-sized (0.01 to 0.1%). V is TRBV6-2 or TRBV6-3 and J is TRBJ2-2; 7 bases align to TRBD1. Trimming took 8 bases from V and 5 from J; bases not matched to a gene: 5. This CDR3 has 13 residues. The germline CDR1 and CDR2 sequences are MNHEY and SVGEGT. Here the CDR3 DNA reads TGTGCCAGCCGGACAGGAGGTACCGGGGAGCTGTTTTTT. As protein: CASRTGGTGELFF.

In its sample, this clonotype is medium-sized. The chain has TRBV5-1 and TRBJ2-7; D unresolved. Germline V CDR1 and CDR2: SGHRS, YFSETQ. The CDR3 is 14 residues long. V lost 1 base to trimming and J lost 0 bases, with 8 bases between them. This CDR3 is CASSLSLYSYEQYF. In DNA, the CDR3 is TGCGCCAGCAGCTTGAGCCTCTACTCCTACGAGCAGTACTTC. The variable domain in full, completed from reference TRBV5-1 and TRBJ2-7, reads KAGVTQTPRYLIKTRGQQVTLSCSPISGHRSVSWYQQTPGQGLQFLFEYFSETQRNKGNFPGRFSGRQFSNSRSEMNVSTLELGDSALYLCASSLSLYSYEQYFGPGTRLTVT.

This clonotype rates as medium-sized. The CDR3 region has the DNA TGTGCCAGCAGCCCGAGGGGGCAGGGGGGACCAGATACGCAGTATTTT. Protein: CASSPRGQGGPDTQYF. The chain joins TRBV7-9 to TRBJ2-3; weak D call: TRBD1 (7 bases). Between the trimmed V and J ends, which lost 5 bases and 4 bases, there was a span of 19 bases. This CDR3 has 16 amino acids. Germline V gene sequence: CDR1 SEHNR, CDR2 FQNEAQ (reference sequence).

In the case of this clonotype: A much larger clone differs from this one at a single base, so this may be a read error. This sequence joins TRBV7-3 and TRBJ2-3, with 7 bases lining up with TRBD2. J lost 2 bases, V lost 5 bases, and 10 bases had no gene match. Germline V gene data show CDR1 as SGHTA and CDR2 as FQGTGA. The CDR3 is 16 amino acids. The CDR3 here is CASSLQSGTSTDTQYF. CDR3 nucleotide sequence: TGTGCCAGCAGCCTTCAGAGCGGGACTTCCACAGATACGCAGTATTTT.

The count of this clonotype is one. The germline gene is not matched at one end of the junction; a read error may be the cause. CDR3 amino acids: CVSMENRGNTEAFF. The CDR3, as DNA: TGTGTCAGCATGGAAAACAGGGGTAACACTGAAGCTTTCTTT. The genes are TRBV2 and TRBJ1-1, with TRBD1 identical over 7 bases. This CDR3 comprises 14 residues. Germline CDR1 SNHLY, CDR2 FYNNEI.

Regarding this clonotype: This sequence may be a read error, since a much larger clone differs from it by one base. The V gene is TRBV12-3 or TRBV12-4, the J gene TRBJ2-5; TRBD1 is a possible D gene (6 bases). The CDR3 contains 13 residues. V was clipped by 5 bases and J by 11 bases, with 18 bases between them. CDR3 in DNA: TGTGCCAGCAGTCTGCAGGGGACGGAGTATCAGTACTTC. Amino acid sequence: CASSLQGTEYQYF.

This CDR3 reads CASSSTSGRYEWYEQYF. The CDR3 nucleotides read TGTGCCAGCAGTTCCACTAGCGGGAGATATGAATGGTACGAGCAGTACTTC. This chain joins TRBV27 and TRBJ2-7; TRBD2 matches 11 bases. The CDR3 is 17 residues long. Germline assignment: CDR1 MNHEY and CDR2 SMNVEV (reference sequence). J was trimmed by 4 bases and V by 4 bases; bases with no gene match: 12.

Judged by abundance, this clonotype is medium-sized. J is TRBJ1-3 and V is TRBV19, with 7 bases that match TRBD1. The CDR3 loop spans 16 amino acids. Losses at the gene ends were 6 bases for V and 3 bases for J; bases not matched to a gene: 11. In germline, CDR1 is LNHDA, CDR2 SQIVND (reference sequence). The CDR3 here is CASRDWTGHYGNTIYF. Written as DNA, the CDR3 is TGTGCCAGTAGGGATTGGACAGGACACTATGGAAACACCATATATTTT.

By its share, this clonotype is medium-sized. The chain couples TRBV10-1 to TRBJ2-1, with 9 bases matching TRBD2. Unmatched junction bases numbered 5, after V lost 2 bases and J lost 9 bases. The length of the CDR3 is 14 residues. CDR1 is WNHNN, CDR2 SYGVQD, per germline (reference sequence). CDR3 in amino acids: CASSESGGITEQFF. CDR3 sequence (DNA): TGCGCCAGCAGTGAGAGCGGGGGGATCACTGAGCAGTTCTTC.

Sample share makes this clonotype medium-sized (0.01 to 0.1%). The chain recombines TRBV25-1 with TRBJ2-2, with TRBD1 matching over 7 bases. Germline V gives CDR1 MGHDK, CDR2 SYGVNS. The CDR3 runs to 13 residues. The V segment lost 4 bases and the J segment 5 bases; nucleotides outside the gene matches: 1. CDR3 amino acids: CASSAQGTGELFF. The DNA of the CDR3 is TGTGCCAGCAGTGCACAGGGGACCGGGGAGCTGTTTTTT.

This clonotype is medium-sized in the sample. The genes are TRBV11-2 and TRBJ2-5; 7 bases are a match to TRBD1. The CDR3 runs 14 residues. The germline gives CDR1 SGHAT, CDR2 FQNNGV. Germline trimming cut 1 base from V and 4 bases from J; bases unmatched to any gene: 3. The CDR3 sequence: CASSLAAGGETQYF. Written as DNA, the CDR3 is TGTGCCAGCAGCTTAGCGGCAGGGGGAGAGACCCAGTACTTC.

This clonotype qualifies as medium-sized. The chain uses TRBV28 and TRBJ1-1; D is unresolved. The V end lost 2 bases, the J end lost 1 base, and 8 bases lay between the germline ends. CDR1 is MDHEN and CDR2 is SYDVKM in the germline V gene. This CDR3 region has 14 residues. The chain's CDR3 is CASSLPIRNTEAFF. In DNA form, the CDR3 reads TGTGCCAGCAGTTTACCTATCAGGAACACTGAAGCTTTCTTT.

Notes on this clonotype: A much larger clone lies one base from this, so it may be a read error. This CDR3 reads CACSYSGGATDMQYF. Written as DNA, the CDR3 is TGTGCCTGCAGTTATAGCGGGGGGGCAACAGATATGCAGTATTTT. This chain connects TRBV6-2 or TRBV6-3 to TRBJ2-3, with 11 bases that match TRBD2. CDR3 length: 15 residues. Germline V CDR1 and CDR2: MNHEY, SVGEGT.

By share of the sample, this clonotype is medium-sized. V usage is TRBV5-5 and J usage is TRBJ2-7; the D call may be TRBD1 or TRBD2 (5 bases each). This CDR3 contains 14 residues. The ends were cut back, 1 base at V and 5 bases at J, with 13 bases in the middle. CDR1 and CDR2 from the germline V gene are SGHKS and YYEKEE (reference sequence). Here the CDR3 DNA reads TGTGCCAGCAGCTTGTTTGGAAGAGGGGACGAGCAGTACTTC. It codes for CASSLFGRGDEQYF.

This clonotype is medium-sized by share. The rearrangement links TRBV5-6 to TRBJ2-3; D gene unclear. Germline values: CDR1 SGHDT, CDR2 YYEEEE. CDR3 size: 14 residues. Trimming stripped 0 bases from V and 3 bases from J, with 8 bases between. The CDR3 spells CASSLGLGTDTQYF. In DNA, the CDR3 is TGTGCCAGCAGCTTGGGGCTAGGAACAGATACGCAGTATTTT. Using reference TRBV5-6 and TRBJ2-3 for the parts outside the CDR3, the full variable domain is DAGVTQSPTHLIKTRGQQVTLRCSPKSGHDTVSWYQQALGQGPQFIFQYYEEEERQRGNFPDRFSGHQFPNYSSELNVNALLLGDSALYLCASSLGLGTDTQYFGPGTRLTVL.

By share, this clonotype ranks as medium-sized (0.01 to 0.1%). The CDR3 loop is CASAGTSGIRGGDTQYF. The CDR3 region has the DNA TGTGCCAGCGCCGGGACTAGCGGGATAAGGGGTGGGGATACGCAGTATTTT. V is TRBV10-3 and J is TRBJ2-3; 13 bases map to TRBD2. V lost 10 bases and J lost 6; bases outside the gene matches: 16. The CDR3 spans 17 residues. Per the germline V gene, CDR1 is ENHRY and CDR2 is SYGVKD.

By proportion, this clonotype is medium-sized. The chain links TRBV10-3 to TRBJ2-7; no definite D call. CDR3 length: 15 residues. The germline V gene has CDR1 ENHRY and CDR2 SYGVKD. Trimming took off 3 bases at V and 0 bases at J, with 12 bases between the two ends. The CDR3 DNA follows: TGTGCCATCAGTGACGGCAGAAAGAGCTCCTACGAGCAGTACTTC. This translates into CAISDGRKSSYEQYF.

Within the sample, this clonotype is medium-sized (0.01 to 0.1%). The rearrangement links TRBV20-1 to TRBJ1-1, with D perhaps matching TRBD1 (5 bases). The CDR3 spans 13 residues. Trimming took off 3 bases at V and 4 bases at J, with 12 bases between the two ends. Germline loops: CDR1 DFQATT, CDR2 SNEGSKA (reference sequence). The CDR3 sequence: CSARGTFGTEAFF. Written as DNA, the CDR3 is TGCAGTGCTAGGGGGACCTTTGGCACTGAAGCTTTCTTT.

This clonotype was observed at least ten times. Germline and junction disagree at one end, which may indicate a read error. This sequence joins TRBV6-2 or TRBV6-3 and TRBJ2-3; 11 nucleotides align to TRBD2. The germline V gene encodes CDR1 MNHEY and CDR2 SVGEGT. The CDR3 is 15 residues long. CDR3 DNA sequence: TGTGCCTGCAGTTATAGCGGGGGGGCAACAGATACGCAGTATTTT. It specifies CACSYSGGATDTQYF.

Comment on this clonotype: At one end, the junction sequence differs from germline, possibly due to a read error. The chain is built from TRBV5-1 and TRBJ1-6, with TRBD1 as a possible D gene (5 bases). Germline V lookup: CDR1 SGHRS, CDR2 YFSETQ. The CDR3 is made up of 16 amino acids. The chain's CDR3 is CASSPSHRGGNSPPHF. CDR3 bases: TGCGCCAGCAGCCCCTCTCATCGGGGGGGAAATTCACCCCCCCACTTT.

The sample holds a few counts of this clonotype. A read error may be the cause here, since a much bigger clone is one base away. The chain joins TRBV3-1 to TRBJ1-1; tentative D call: TRBD1 (6 bases). The germline V gene has CDR1 LGHDT and CDR2 YNNKEL (reference sequence). This CDR3 spans 15 amino acids. CDR3 in amino acids: CDSSPDRQVRGEAFF. CDR3 DNA sequence: TGTGACAGCAGCCCTGATAGACAGGTCAGGGGTGAAGCTTTCTTT.

This clonotype is categorized as medium-sized. This chain joins TRBV20-1 and TRBJ2-1; weak D call: TRBD1 (6 bases). The CDR3 has 14 residues. The V end was cut by 4 bases, the J end by 1 base, with 11 bases between. Germline CDR1 is DFQATT and CDR2 is SNEGSKA (reference sequence). The CDR3 is CSATPGASYNEQFF. The CDR3 DNA sequence: TGCAGTGCTACCCCAGGGGCTTCCTACAATGAGCAGTTCTTC.

Remarks on this clonotype: Lacking the conserved final phenylalanine or tryptophan, this CDR3 likely reflects a read error. Because the CDR3's place on the DNA is in doubt, the DNA is left out and the CDR3 is given as listed by TCRdb. The chain links TRBV15 to TRBJ2-3; the table's D call, TRBD2, was not checked against the DNA. Germline V gives CDR1 LNHNV, CDR2 YYDKDF (reference sequence). The CDR3 has 17 residues if both end residues are counted. The CDR3 spells CATSRDVQQTYEQYFGP.

A word on this clonotype: At one end the junction does not follow the germline gene, possibly because of a read error. V is TRBV20-1 and J is TRBJ1-6, with a possible D match to TRBD1 (6 bases). Germline lookup yields CDR1 DFQATT and CDR2 SNEGSKA (reference sequence). The CDR3 contains 14 residues. CDR3 sequence: CTARQGQRGSPLHF. The CDR3, as DNA: TGCACTGCTCGTCAAGGACAGAGGGGCTCACCCCTCCACTTT.

This clonotype rates as medium-sized. The chain has TRBV20-1 and TRBJ2-1; TRBD1 aligns across 7 bases. CDR1 is DFQATT and CDR2 is SNEGSKA in the germline V gene (reference sequence). With V trimmed by 3 bases and J by 10 bases, 3 bases remained unmatched. This CDR3 is built from 11 residues. CDR3 sequence: CSARTGYEQFF. The CDR3 nucleotides read TGCAGTGCTAGGACAGGGTACGAGCAGTTCTTC.

This clonotype rates as medium-sized (0.01 to 0.1%). The J gene is TRBJ2-7, the V gene TRBV3-1; unclear D gene. The CDR3 totals 12 residues. The germline V gene has CDR1 LGHDT and CDR2 YNNKEL (reference sequence). The V and J ends lost 2 bases and 6 bases respectively, with 8 bases between them. CDR3 sequence reads: CASSQSSGEQYF. The CDR3 DNA is TGTGCCAGCAGCCAAAGCTCGGGCGAGCAGTACTTC.

By proportion, this clonotype is medium-sized (0.01 to 0.1%). V is TRBV28 and J is TRBJ1-6, with no clear D. Trimming removed 1 base at V and 3 bases at J, with 7 bases between. The CDR3 sequence is 15 residues long. Germline assignment: CDR1 MDHEN and CDR2 SYDVKM. CDR3 loop: CASSLFGDYNSPLHF. In DNA, the CDR3 is TGTGCCAGCAGTTTATTCGGGGACTATAATTCACCCCTCCACTTT.

This clonotype was counted at least ten times. The rearrangement links TRBV5-1 to TRBJ2-1, with no clear D. Between the trimmed V and J ends, which lost 0 bases and 7 bases, there was a span of 11 bases. This CDR3 comprises 14 residues. Germline CDR1 reads SGHRS; CDR2 reads YFSETQ. The CDR3 sequence: CASSLAERRNEQFF. The DNA of the CDR3 is TGCGCCAGCAGCTTGGCCGAACGGCGTAATGAGCAGTTCTTC.

By sample fraction, this clonotype is medium-sized. The V gene is TRBV20-1, the J gene TRBJ1-2; D may be TRBD1 (6 bases). V was pared by 0 bases and J by 4 bases, with 15 bases between. Germline-derived CDR1 and CDR2 are DFQATT and SNEGSKA (reference sequence). This CDR3 has 15 residues. This CDR3 is CSARDRDKGGYGYTF. CDR3 nucleotides: TGCAGTGCTAGAGATCGGGACAAGGGAGGCTATGGCTACACCTTC.